This T cell receptor beta chain was retrieved from a study of OX40 agonist ivuxolimab in advanced cancers. Study at large: Patients were treated with intravenous ivuxolimab, dosed at 0.01 to 10 mg/kg and infused every 2 weeks. Patients assigned to dose escalation were diagnosed with hepatocellular carcinoma, melanoma, renal cell or head and neck cancer.

Germline CDR1 is SGHAT and CDR2 is FQNNGV. V was clipped by 0 bases and J by 1 base, with 12 bases between them. This CDR3 comprises 16 residues. General observations from the study: The study found that CD8+ T cells averaged more expanded clones than CD4+.

Assay: immunoSEQ multiplex PCR; the TCRdb copy retains only in-frame clones and omits some. Of over 45,000 clones in the sample, 75% to 90% were seen once. Regarding this clone: The antigen is not known.

The rearrangement links TRBV11-2 to TRBJ2-5; possibly TRBD1 for D (6 bases). The TCR was taken from an adult with an advanced solid tumor such as melanoma, head and neck, liver or kidney cancer. Specimen: CD4+ or CD8+ T cells sorted from blood, collected in a trial of the OX40 agonist ivuxolimab. CDR3: CASSLEVRQAQETQYF. In nucleotides, the CDR3 is TGTGCCAGCAGCTTAGAAGTCAGACAGGCCCAAGAGACCCAGTACTTC.